This T cell receptor (beta chain) was recorded in a study of T cells in Graves' hyperthyroidism and ophthalmopathy. Amplified TCR beta CDR3 regions came from RNA transcripts. Primed by the HTBI set, a first-round RT-PCR was run on the TCR CDR3. TCRdb independently ran MiXCR on the multiplex PCR reads; one entry per CDR3 protein. In the table there are around 500,000 distinct CDR3 sequences, roughly a sixth of which are singletons. The CDR3 is 13 residues long. Trimming took 6 bases from V and 3 from J, leaving 8 bases between them. Patients affected by ophthalmopathy presented a Clinical Activity Score of at least 3, a NOSPECS grade of at least 4, and disease duration below 3 months.

Sequencing was done on a sample of blood. The V and J genes are TRBV12-3 or TRBV12-4 and TRBJ2-2; D gene ambiguous. The sequence was obtained from a woman aged 25 to 39 with Graves' ophthalmopathy. The CDR3 here is CASRVSDTGELFF. The CDR3 region has the DNA TGTGCCAGCAGAGTATCGGACACCGGGGAGCTGTTTTTT.